This entry lists 10 T cell receptor beta chains sequenced from one sample in a study of shared clonotypes between healthy human individuals. The assay was immunoSEQ multiplex PCR, and TCRdb's table has in-frame clones only and misses some. The sample has about 490,000 clones, around 85% seen once. Specimen: PBMCs. The receptors come from a woman aged 40 to 55 in good health. Some clones in this sample may be carry-over from other donors' samples.

The chain has TRBV5-1 and TRBJ1-2, with D possibly matching TRBD1 (6 bases). Germline V gives CDR1 SGHRS, CDR2 YFSETQ. Deletions cut 4 bases from V and 6 bases from J, with 13 bases between. This CDR3 has 13 residues. The CDR3 loop is CASSATGKHGYTF. The CDR3 DNA reads TGCGCCAGCAGCGCCACAGGGAAGCATGGCTACACCTTC.

V usage is TRBV7-2 and J usage is TRBJ2-3; TRBD1 is a possible D gene (5 bases). The length of the CDR3 is 15 residues. V lost 5 bases and J 0 bases, leaving 12 bases between the germline ends. In germline, CDR1 is SGHTA, CDR2 FQGNSA. The CDR3 here is CASSQGISSTDTQYF. The CDR3 DNA follows: TGTGCCAGCAGCCAGGGAATATCTAGCACAGATACGCAGTATTTT. The complete variable domain, with remaining parts taken from reference TRBV7-2 and TRBJ2-3, reads GAGVSQSPSNKVTEKGKDVELRCDPISGHTALYWYRQSLGQGLEFLIYFQGNSAPDKSGLPSDRFSAERTGGSVSTLTIQRTQQEDSAVYLCASSQGISSTDTQYFGPGTRLTVL.

The rearrangement uses TRBV4-1 and TRBJ2-1; 14 bases match TRBD2. The germline gives CDR1 MGHRA, CDR2 YSYEKL. Trimming at V came to 2 bases and at J to 9 bases, leaving 9 bases not matched to a gene. CDR3 length: 17 residues. The CDR3: CASSQPRLAGGRGEQFF. In DNA, the CDR3 is TGCGCCAGCAGCCAACCCCGACTAGCGGGAGGGAGGGGTGAGCAGTTCTTC.

The chain carries TRBV5-1 and TRBJ2-7, with TRBD1 identical over 9 bases. V gave up 4 bases and J gave up 4 bases; unmatched junction bases: 9. The CDR3 consists of 15 residues. Germline lookup yields CDR1 SGHRS and CDR2 YFSETQ. The CDR3 spells CASSNPGQGVYEQYF. DNA for the CDR3: TGCGCCAGCAGCAACCCGGGACAGGGAGTTTACGAGCAGTACTTC.

This chain joins TRBV6-1 and TRBJ2-2; TRBD1 matches 7 bases. Germline CDR1 reads MNHNS; CDR2 reads SASEGT. V trimming: 2 bases; J trimming: 6 bases; junction bases outside the gene matches: 9. The CDR3 is 16 amino acids. This CDR3 reads CASSELSGGLSGELFF. In DNA form, the CDR3 reads TGTGCCAGCAGTGAACTTTCAGGGGGTTTATCCGGGGAGCTGTTTTTT.

The V gene is TRBV5-4, the J gene TRBJ2-7; 9 nucleotides match TRBD2. Germline trimming cut 4 bases from V and 0 bases from J; bases unmatched to any gene: 8. CDR3 length: 16 residues. Germline V gene lookup returns CDR1 SGHNT and CDR2 YYREEE (reference sequence). In DNA form, the CDR3 reads TGTGCCAGCAGCATAGGACTAGCGTCAAGCTCCTACGAGCAGTACTTC. It encodes CASSIGLASSSYEQYF.

This chain uses TRBV6-5 with TRBJ2-7; tentative D call: TRBD2 (5 bases). CDR1 MNHEY and CDR2 SVGAGI come from the germline V gene. V gave up 8 bases and J gave up 4 bases, with 15 bases separating them. CDR3 length: 13 amino acids. The CDR3 nucleotides read TGTGCCAGCTCCAACCGCCGGGGATACGAGCAGTACTTC. It is translated as CASSNRRGYEQYF.

The V call is TRBV27, the J call TRBJ2-1; a possible D gene is TRBD2 (6 bases). The germline V gene encodes CDR1 MNHEY and CDR2 SMNVEV (reference sequence). This CDR3 is 11 amino acids long. V was pared by 7 bases and J by 7 bases, with 8 bases between. The CDR3 is CASNRGNEQFF. The CDR3 nucleotides read TGTGCCAGCAACCGGGGGAATGAGCAGTTCTTC.

Only one count was recorded for this clone. V gene TRBV10-3 combines with J gene TRBJ2-1; 7 bases are a match to TRBD2. Trimming took 3 bases from V and 4 from J; bases not matched to a gene: 3. Germline-derived CDR1 and CDR2 are ENHRY and SYGVKD. There are 14 residues in the CDR3. The CDR3 region is CAISETSVYNEQFF. The DNA for the CDR3 is TGTGCCATCAGTGAAACTAGCGTGTACAATGAGCAGTTCTTC.

The rearrangement uses TRBV19 and TRBJ2-7; 8 bases are shared with TRBD1. This CDR3 is 15 amino acids long. The V gene's germline CDR1 is LNHDA and CDR2 SQIVND (reference sequence). The V and J ends lost 5 bases and 2 bases, in that order; junction bases with no gene match: 8. The CDR3 DNA reads TGTGCCAGTAGTCCCGCTGGACAGGGTCCCTACGAGCAGTACTTC. Its protein is CASSPAGQGPYEQYF. Using reference TRBV19 and TRBJ2-7 for the parts outside the CDR3, the full variable domain is DGGITQSPKYLFRKEGQNVTLSCEQNLNHDAMYWYRQDPGQGLRLIYYSQIVNDFQKGDIAEGYSVSREKKESFPLTVTSAQKNPTAFYLCASSPAGQGPYEQYFGPGTRLTVT.